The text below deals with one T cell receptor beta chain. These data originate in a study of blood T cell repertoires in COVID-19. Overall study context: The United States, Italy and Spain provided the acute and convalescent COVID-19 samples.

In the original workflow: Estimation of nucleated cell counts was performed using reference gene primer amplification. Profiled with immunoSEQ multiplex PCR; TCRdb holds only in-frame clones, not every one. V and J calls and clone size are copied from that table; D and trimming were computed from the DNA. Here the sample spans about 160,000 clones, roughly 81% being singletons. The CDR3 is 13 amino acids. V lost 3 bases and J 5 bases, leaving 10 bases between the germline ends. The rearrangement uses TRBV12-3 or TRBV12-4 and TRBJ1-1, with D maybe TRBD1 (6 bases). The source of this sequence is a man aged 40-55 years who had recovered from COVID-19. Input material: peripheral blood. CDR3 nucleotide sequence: TGTGCCAGCAGTTTGGTACAGGGAACTGAAGCTTTCTTT. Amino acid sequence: CASSLVQGTEAFF.